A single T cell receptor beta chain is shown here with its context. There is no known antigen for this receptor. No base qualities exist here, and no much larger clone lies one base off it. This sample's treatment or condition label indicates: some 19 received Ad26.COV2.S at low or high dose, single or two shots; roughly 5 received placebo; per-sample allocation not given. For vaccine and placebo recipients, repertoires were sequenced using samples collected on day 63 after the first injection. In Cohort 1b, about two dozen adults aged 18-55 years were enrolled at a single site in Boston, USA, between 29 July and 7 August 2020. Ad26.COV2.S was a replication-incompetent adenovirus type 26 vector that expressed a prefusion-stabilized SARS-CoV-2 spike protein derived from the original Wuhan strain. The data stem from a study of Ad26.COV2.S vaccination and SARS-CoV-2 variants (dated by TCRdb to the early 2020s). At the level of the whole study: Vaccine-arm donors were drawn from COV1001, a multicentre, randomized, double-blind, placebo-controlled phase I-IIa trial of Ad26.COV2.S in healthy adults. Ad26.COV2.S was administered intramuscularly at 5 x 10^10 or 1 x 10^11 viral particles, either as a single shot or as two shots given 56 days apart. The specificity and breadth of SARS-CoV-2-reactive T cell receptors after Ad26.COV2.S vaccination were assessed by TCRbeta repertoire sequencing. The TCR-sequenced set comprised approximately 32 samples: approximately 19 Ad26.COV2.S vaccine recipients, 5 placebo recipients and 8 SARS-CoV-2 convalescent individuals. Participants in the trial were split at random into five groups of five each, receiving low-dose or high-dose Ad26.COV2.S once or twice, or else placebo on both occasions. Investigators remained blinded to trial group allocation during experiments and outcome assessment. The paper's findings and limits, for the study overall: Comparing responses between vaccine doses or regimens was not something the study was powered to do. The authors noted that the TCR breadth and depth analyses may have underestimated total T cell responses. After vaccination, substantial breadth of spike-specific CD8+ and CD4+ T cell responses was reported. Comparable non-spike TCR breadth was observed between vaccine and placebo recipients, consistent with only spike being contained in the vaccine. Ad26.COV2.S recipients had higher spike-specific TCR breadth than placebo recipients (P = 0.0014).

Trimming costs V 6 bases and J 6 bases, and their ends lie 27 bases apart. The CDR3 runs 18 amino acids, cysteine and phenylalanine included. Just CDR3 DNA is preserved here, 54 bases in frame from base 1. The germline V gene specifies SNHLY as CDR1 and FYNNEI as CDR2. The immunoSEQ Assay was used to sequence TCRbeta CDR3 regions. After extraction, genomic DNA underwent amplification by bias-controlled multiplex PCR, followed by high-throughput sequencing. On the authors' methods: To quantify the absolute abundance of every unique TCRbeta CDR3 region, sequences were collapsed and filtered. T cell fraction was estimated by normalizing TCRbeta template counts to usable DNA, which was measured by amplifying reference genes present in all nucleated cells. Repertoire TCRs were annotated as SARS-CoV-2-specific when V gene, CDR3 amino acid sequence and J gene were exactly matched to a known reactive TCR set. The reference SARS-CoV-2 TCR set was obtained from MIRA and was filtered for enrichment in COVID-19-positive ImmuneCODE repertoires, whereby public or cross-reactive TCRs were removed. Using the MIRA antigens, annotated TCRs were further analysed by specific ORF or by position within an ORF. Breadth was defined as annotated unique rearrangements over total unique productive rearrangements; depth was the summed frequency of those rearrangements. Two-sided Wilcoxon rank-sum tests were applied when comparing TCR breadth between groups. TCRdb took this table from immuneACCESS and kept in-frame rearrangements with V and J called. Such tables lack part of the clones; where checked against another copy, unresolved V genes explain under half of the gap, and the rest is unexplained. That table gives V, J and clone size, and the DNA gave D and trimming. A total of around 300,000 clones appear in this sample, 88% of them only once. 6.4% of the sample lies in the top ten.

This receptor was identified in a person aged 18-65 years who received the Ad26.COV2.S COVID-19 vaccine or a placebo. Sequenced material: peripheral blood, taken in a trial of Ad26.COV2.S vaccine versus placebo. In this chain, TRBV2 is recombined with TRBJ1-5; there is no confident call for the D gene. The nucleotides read TGTGCCAGCAGCGAGGAAGGTTCGACAAGGGCACCCCTTCAGCCCCAGCATTTT. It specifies CASSEEGSTRAPLQPQHF. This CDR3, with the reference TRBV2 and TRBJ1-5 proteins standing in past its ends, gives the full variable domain EPEVTQTPSHQVTQMGQEVILRCVPISNHLYFYWYRQILGQKVEFLVSFYNNEISEKSEIFDDQFSVERPDGSNFTLKIRSTKLEDSAMYFCASSEEGSTRAPLQPQHFGDGTRLSIL.